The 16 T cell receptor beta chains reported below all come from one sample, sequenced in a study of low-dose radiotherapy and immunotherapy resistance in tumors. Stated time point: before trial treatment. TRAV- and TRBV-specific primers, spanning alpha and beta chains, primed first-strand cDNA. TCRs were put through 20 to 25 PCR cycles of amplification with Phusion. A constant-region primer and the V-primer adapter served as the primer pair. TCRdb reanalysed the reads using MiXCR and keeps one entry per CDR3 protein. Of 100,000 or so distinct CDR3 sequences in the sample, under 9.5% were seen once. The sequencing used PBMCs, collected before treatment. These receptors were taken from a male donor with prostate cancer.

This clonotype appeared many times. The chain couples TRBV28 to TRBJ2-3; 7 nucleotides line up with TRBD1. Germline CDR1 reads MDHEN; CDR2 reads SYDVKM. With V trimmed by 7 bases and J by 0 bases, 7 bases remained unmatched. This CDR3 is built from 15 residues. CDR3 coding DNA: TGTGCCAGCAAGACACAGGGGCTTAGCACAGATACGCAGTATTTT. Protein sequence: CASKTQGLSTDTQYF.

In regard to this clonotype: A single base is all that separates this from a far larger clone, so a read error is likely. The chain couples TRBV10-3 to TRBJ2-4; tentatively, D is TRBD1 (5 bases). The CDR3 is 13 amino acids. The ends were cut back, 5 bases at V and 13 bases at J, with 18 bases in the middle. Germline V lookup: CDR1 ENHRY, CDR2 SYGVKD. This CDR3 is CAISFTFRDEQYF. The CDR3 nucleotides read TGTGCCATCAGTTTTACTTTCAGGGATGAGCAGTACTTC.

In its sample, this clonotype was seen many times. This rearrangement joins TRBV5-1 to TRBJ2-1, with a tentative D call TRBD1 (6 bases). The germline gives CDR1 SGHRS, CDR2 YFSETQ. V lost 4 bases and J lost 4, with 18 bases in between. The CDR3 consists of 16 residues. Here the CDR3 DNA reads TGCGCCAGCAGCAAAACCTACAGGGTCAATTACAATGAGCAGTTCTTC. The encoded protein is CASSKTYRVNYNEQFF.

This chain's CDR3 is CASSVFGGGSDEQYF. The CDR3 DNA sequence: TGTGCCAGCAGCGTATTTGGGGGAGGGTCCGACGAGCAGTACTTC. The chain employs TRBV9 and TRBJ2-7; 7 positions agree with TRBD2. The CDR3 has 15 amino acids. The V and J ends lost 1 base and 5 bases, in that order; junction bases with no gene match: 9. The V gene's germline CDR1 is SGDLS and CDR2 YYNGEE.

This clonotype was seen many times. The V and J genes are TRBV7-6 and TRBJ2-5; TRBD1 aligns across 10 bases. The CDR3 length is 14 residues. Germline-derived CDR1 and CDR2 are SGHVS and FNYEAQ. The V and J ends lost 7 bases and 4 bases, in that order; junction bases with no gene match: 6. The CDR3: CASNPDRGRETQYF. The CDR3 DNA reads TGTGCCAGCAACCCCGACAGGGGGCGAGAGACCCAGTACTTC.

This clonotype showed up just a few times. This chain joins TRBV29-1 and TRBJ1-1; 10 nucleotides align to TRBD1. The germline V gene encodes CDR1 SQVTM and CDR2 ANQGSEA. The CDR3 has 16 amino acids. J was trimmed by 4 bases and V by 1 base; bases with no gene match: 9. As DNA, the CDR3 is TGCAGCGTTGAAGCTCGGGACAGGGGACCAGTCACTGAAGCTTTCTTT. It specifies CSVEARDRGPVTEAFF. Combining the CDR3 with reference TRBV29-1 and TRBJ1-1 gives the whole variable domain SAVISQKPSRDICQRGTSLTIQCQVDSQVTMMFWYRQQPGQSLTLIATANQGSEATYESGFVIDKFPISRPNLTFSTLTVSNMSPEDSSIYLCSVEARDRGPVTEAFFGQGTRLTVV.

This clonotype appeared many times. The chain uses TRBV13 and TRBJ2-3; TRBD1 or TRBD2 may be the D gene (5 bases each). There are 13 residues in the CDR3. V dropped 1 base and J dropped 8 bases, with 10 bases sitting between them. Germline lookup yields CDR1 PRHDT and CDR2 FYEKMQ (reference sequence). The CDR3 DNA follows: TGTGCCAGCAGCTTAGAGGGGACCGGTACGCAGTATTTT. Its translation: CASSLEGTGTQYF.

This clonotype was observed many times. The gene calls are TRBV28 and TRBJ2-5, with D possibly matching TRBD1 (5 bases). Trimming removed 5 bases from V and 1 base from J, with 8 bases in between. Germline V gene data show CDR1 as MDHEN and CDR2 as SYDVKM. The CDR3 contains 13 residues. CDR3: CASSKTGQETQYF. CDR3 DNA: TGTGCCAGCAGTAAAACAGGCCAAGAGACCCAGTACTTC.

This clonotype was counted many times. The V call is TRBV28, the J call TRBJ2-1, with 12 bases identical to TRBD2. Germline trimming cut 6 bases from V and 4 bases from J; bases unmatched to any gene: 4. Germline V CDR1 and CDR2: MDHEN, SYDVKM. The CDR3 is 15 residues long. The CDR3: CASSTGLAGYNEQFF. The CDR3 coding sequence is TGTGCCAGCAGCACCGGACTAGCGGGGTACAATGAGCAGTTCTTC.

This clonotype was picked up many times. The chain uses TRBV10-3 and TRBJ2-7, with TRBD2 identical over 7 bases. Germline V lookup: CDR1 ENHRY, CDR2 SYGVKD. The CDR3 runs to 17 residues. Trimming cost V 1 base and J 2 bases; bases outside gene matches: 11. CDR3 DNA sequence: TGTGCCATCAGTGAGTTGGCTAGCGGAGTCTTTGCCTACGAGCAGTACTTC. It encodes CAISELASGVFAYEQYF.

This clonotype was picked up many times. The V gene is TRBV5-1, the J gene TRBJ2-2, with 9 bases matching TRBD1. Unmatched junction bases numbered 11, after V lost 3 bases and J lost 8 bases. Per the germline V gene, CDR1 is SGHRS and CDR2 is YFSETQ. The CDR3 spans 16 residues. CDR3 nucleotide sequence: TGCGCCAGCAGCTCACCGGGACAGGGTTTCAAGGGGGAGCTGTTTTTT. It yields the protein CASSSPGQGFKGELFF.

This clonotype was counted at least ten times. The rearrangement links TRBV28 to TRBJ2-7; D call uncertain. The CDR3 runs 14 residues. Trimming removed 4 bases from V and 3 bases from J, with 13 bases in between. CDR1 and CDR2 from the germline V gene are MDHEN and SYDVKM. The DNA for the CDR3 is TGTGCCAGCAGTTATTTGGCCAAGGACTACGAGCAGTACTTC. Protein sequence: CASSYLAKDYEQYF.

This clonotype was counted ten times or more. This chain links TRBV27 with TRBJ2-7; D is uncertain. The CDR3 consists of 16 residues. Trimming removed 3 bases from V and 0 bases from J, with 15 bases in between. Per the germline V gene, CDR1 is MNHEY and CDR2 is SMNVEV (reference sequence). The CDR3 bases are TGTGCCAGCAGTTTTTCAGGAACCATCCCCTCCTACGAGCAGTACTTC. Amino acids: CASSFSGTIPSYEQYF.

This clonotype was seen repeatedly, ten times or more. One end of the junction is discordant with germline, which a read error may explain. The CDR3 protein is CASSETGQDF. The CDR3 DNA follows: TGTGCCAGCAGTGAGACGGGACAGGACTTC. J is TRBJ2-7 and V is TRBV6-1, with TRBD1 matching over 8 bases. The germline V gene has CDR1 MNHNS and CDR2 SASEGT. The CDR3 has 10 residues.

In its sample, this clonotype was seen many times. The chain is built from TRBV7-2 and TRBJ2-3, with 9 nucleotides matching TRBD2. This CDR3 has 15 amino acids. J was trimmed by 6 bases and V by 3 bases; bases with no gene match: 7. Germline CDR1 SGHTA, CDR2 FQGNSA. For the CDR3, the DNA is TGTGCCAGCAGCTTGACTAGCGGAATGGTCGATACGCAGTATTTT. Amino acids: CASSLTSGMVDTQYF. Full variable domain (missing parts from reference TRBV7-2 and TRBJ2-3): GAGVSQSPSNKVTEKGKDVELRCDPISGHTALYWYRQSLGQGLEFLIYFQGNSAPDKSGLPSDRFSAERTGGSVSTLTIQRTQQEDSAVYLCASSLTSGMVDTQYFGPGTRLTVL.

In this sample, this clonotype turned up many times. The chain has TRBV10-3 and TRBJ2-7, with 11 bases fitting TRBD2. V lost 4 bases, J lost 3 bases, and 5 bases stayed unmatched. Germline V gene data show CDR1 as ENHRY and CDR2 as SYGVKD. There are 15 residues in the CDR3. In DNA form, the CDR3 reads TGTGCCATCAGTGCGTCCGGGACTAGCGGCTACGAGCAGTACTTC. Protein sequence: CAISASGTSGYEQYF.